What follows are 7 T cell receptor beta chains derived from one specimen sequenced in a study of blood T cell repertoires in COVID-19. Method: immunoSEQ multiplex PCR; TCRdb's copy keeps in-frame clones and lacks some. The repertoire holds 50,000 to 70,000 clones, with more than 55% as singletons. Sequenced material: PBMCs or T cells enriched from blood (not recorded which). Receptors originate from a woman in her fifties or sixties who had been exposed to COVID-19.

The rearrangement links TRBV27 to TRBJ1-5; D unresolved. The CDR3 contains 14 residues. The V gene's germline CDR1 is MNHEY and CDR2 SMNVEV (reference sequence). The germline V and J ends were trimmed by 8 bases and 3 bases, with 14 bases remaining between them. The CDR3 is CASPPGSDNQPQHF. In nucleotides, the CDR3 is TGTGCCAGCCCCCCCGGGTCCGACAATCAGCCCCAGCATTTT.

The rearrangement links TRBV5-6 to TRBJ1-2; TRBD1 matches 7 bases. This CDR3 contains 14 residues. V dropped 5 bases and J dropped 5; count of bases not matched to a gene: 9. Germline V gene lookup returns CDR1 SGHDT and CDR2 YYEEEE. CDR3 in amino acids: CASRRDSQFYGYTF. CDR3 DNA sequence: TGTGCCAGCAGAAGGGACAGCCAATTTTATGGCTACACCTTC.

The CDR3 DNA reads as TGTGCCAGTTGTTGCGATCCTGGGAGGGATACGCAGTATTTT. The encoded protein is CASCCDPGRDTQYF. This sequence joins TRBV19 and TRBJ2-3; D might be TRBD2 (6 bases). Deletions cut 8 bases from V and 6 bases from J, with 18 bases between. The CDR3 is 14 amino acids. Germline values: CDR1 LNHDA, CDR2 SQIVND (reference sequence).

This clone was seen a few times. The rearrangement links TRBV21-1 to TRBJ1-2. TRBV21-1 is reported as a pseudogene. The CDR3 extends over 16 amino acids. This CDR3 reads CASSKVGGDKNYGYTF. CDR3 in DNA: TGTGCCAGCAGCAAAGTTGGGGGGGACAAGAACTATGGCTACACCTTC.

This chain joins TRBV19 and TRBJ1-6; no clear D gene. Germline V gives CDR1 LNHDA, CDR2 SQIVND (reference sequence). V lost 5 bases and J lost 8, with 10 bases in between. CDR3 length: 13 amino acids. CDR3 loop: CASSLSPDSPLHF. CDR3 nucleotides: TGTGCCAGTAGTCTGTCTCCTGATTCACCCCTCCACTTT.

The genes are TRBV28 and TRBJ2-2, with 8 positions matching TRBD1. CDR1 and CDR2 (germline): MDHEN, SYDVKM. The CDR3 has 17 residues. V lost 7 bases and J lost 7; bases outside the gene matches: 17. CDR3 coding DNA: TGTGCCAGCAATAGAGGCAGGGGGCCAAAAAGAAGCGGGGAGCTGTTTTTT. Its translation is CASNRGRGPKRSGELFF.

This chain links TRBV9 with TRBJ2-5, with TRBD2 matching 8 bases. Per germline, CDR1 SGDLS and CDR2 YYNGEE. The CDR3 contains 15 residues. After removal of 1 base from V and 5 bases from J, the junction contained 7 bases not matched to a gene. CDR3 region: CASSVPTSGTETQYF. The CDR3 DNA is TGTGCCAGCAGCGTACCCACTAGCGGCACGGAGACCCAGTACTTC.